Shown below are 25 T cell receptor beta chains from a single sample sequenced in a study of blood T cells in healthy people across ages. The authors ran a second PCR of 7 to 11 cycles using a sample-barcoded 5' primer and a J-beta primer mix. Via MiXCR, TCRdb re-called the 5' RACE reads, giving one row per CDR3 protein. Of about 970,000 distinct CDR3 sequences listed, roughly 50% are singletons. The sequenced material came from blood. These receptors were obtained from an older woman in good health.

The chain uses TRBV12-3 or TRBV12-4 and TRBJ1-1; 7 nucleotides line up with TRBD1. V lost 8 bases to trimming and J lost 0 bases; unmatched junction nucleotides: 9. CDR3 length: 15 residues. The CDR3 sequence: CASGTPQGLNTEAFF. For the CDR3, the DNA is TGTGCCAGCGGGACCCCACAGGGGTTGAACACTGAAGCTTTCTTT.

This clonotype occurred a few times. V gene TRBV12-3 or TRBV12-4 combines with J gene TRBJ2-2; D is perhaps TRBD1 (5 bases). The CDR3 runs 16 residues. Trimming stripped 4 bases from V and 5 bases from J, with 17 bases between. CDR3 coding DNA: TGTGCCAGCAGTTGGAGTCGGGCAGGGCGGACCGGGGAGCTGTTTTTT. Protein sequence: CASSWSRAGRTGELFF.

This clonotype was seen only a few times. V is TRBV11-2 and J is TRBJ2-7, with D perhaps TRBD2 (5 bases). Trimming took off 6 bases at V and 2 bases at J, with 17 bases between the two ends. Germline V gene data show CDR1 as SGHAT and CDR2 as FQNNGV. CDR3 size: 15 residues. This CDR3 is CASRRDPKGTYEQYF. CDR3 nucleotides: TGTGCCAGCAGGAGGGATCCAAAGGGAACCTACGAGCAGTACTTC.

This clonotype was picked up a small number of times. The chain employs TRBV7-2 and TRBJ2-1; 7 nucleotides line up with TRBD2. J gave up 8 bases and V 5 bases, and 12 bases lay outside the gene matches. The germline gives CDR1 SGHTA, CDR2 FQGNSA. CDR3 size: 15 residues. CDR3 region: CASSLIELASHEQFF. The CDR3 nucleotides read TGTGCCAGCAGCCTAATAGAACTAGCGTCCCATGAGCAGTTCTTC.

This clonotype was counted between two and nine times. This chain uses TRBV7-2 with TRBJ2-5; TRBD2 matches 7 bases. The CDR3 extends over 16 amino acids. Trimming took 4 bases from V and 5 from J; bases not matched to a gene: 13. CDR1 is SGHTA, CDR2 FQGNSA, per germline. CDR3 DNA sequence: TGTGCCAGCAGCTCCCTTTCGGGCGGGAGACGGGAGACCCAGTACTTC. As protein: CASSSLSGGRRETQYF.

This clonotype was observed a few times. The chain employs TRBV4-3 and TRBJ2-5; 7 bases fit TRBD1. Germline CDR1 LGHNA, CDR2 YSLEER. The CDR3 has 14 residues. V gave up 4 bases and J gave up 5 bases; unmatched junction bases: 7. The CDR3 here is CASSLNRGWETQYF. The CDR3 region has the DNA TGCGCCAGCAGCCTCAACAGGGGATGGGAGACCCAGTACTTC.

This clonotype was observed a handful of times. The rearrangement joins TRBV2 to TRBJ1-5; 7 nucleotides align to TRBD1. Trimming at V came to 9 bases and at J to 4 bases, leaving 12 bases not matched to a gene. This CDR3 comprises 15 residues. Germline assignment: CDR1 SNHLY and CDR2 FYNNEI. The CDR3 DNA is TGTGCCAGTCGACAGGGAGGGGGCTGGAATCAGCCCCAGCATTTT. Translated, it gives CASRQGGGWNQPQHF.

The rearrangement uses TRBV4-2 and TRBJ1-2, with no clear D. The V end was cut by 2 bases, the J end by 3 bases, with 13 bases between. CDR3 length equals 15 residues. From germline, CDR1 is LGHNA and CDR2 YNFKEQ. Here the CDR3 DNA reads TGTGCCAGCAGCCAAATTGAAGGCAGGTACTATGGCTACACCTTC. This translates into CASSQIEGRYYGYTF.

The chain joins TRBV6-1 to TRBJ2-7, with 9 positions matching TRBD1. Germline V gives CDR1 MNHNS, CDR2 SASEGT. Germline trimming cut 6 bases from V and 5 bases from J; bases unmatched to any gene: 26. The CDR3 length is 20 residues. DNA of the CDR3: TGTGCCAGCAGCCTAATAACTCCGGGACAGGGTAACCCCGGAGACGACGAGCAGTACTTC. Protein: CASSLITPGQGNPGDDEQYF.

This clonotype occurred a few times. The chain recombines TRBV27 with TRBJ2-3, with D unresolved. The CDR3 is 15 residues long. Germline assignment: CDR1 MNHEY and CDR2 SMNVEV (reference sequence). V gave up 4 bases and J gave up 9 bases, with 20 bases separating them. The CDR3 loop reads CASSSMDPRPATQYF. The CDR3 coding sequence is TGTGCCAGCAGTTCGATGGACCCTCGTCCGGCCACGCAGTATTTT.

This clonotype was counted between two and nine times. The chain uses TRBV4-1 and TRBJ2-1, with TRBD2 as a possible D gene (6 bases). This CDR3 has 20 amino acids. The germline gives CDR1 MGHRA, CDR2 YSYEKL. The ends were cut back, 3 bases at V and 5 bases at J, with 29 bases in the middle. CDR3 sequence: CASSHSSGTLPPPINNEQFF. CDR3 DNA: TGCGCCAGCAGCCATAGCTCCGGGACTCTACCGCCGCCTATAAACAATGAGCAGTTCTTC.

The rearrangement links TRBV6-2 or TRBV6-3 to TRBJ2-1, with a possible D match to TRBD2 (6 bases). Looked up from germline, CDR1 is MNHEY and CDR2 is SVGEGT. This CDR3 is built from 15 residues. The germline V and J ends were trimmed by 1 base and 4 bases, with 11 bases remaining between them. The CDR3 nucleotides read TGTGCCAGCAGTTACTGGGGGGAGCTTTACAATGAGCAGTTCTTC. This sequence encodes CASSYWGELYNEQFF.

This rearrangement joins TRBV6-1 to TRBJ2-7, with D perhaps matching TRBD2 (6 bases). CDR1 and CDR2 from the germline V gene are MNHNS and SASEGT. V was cut by 6 bases and J by 0 bases, with 24 bases left in between. The CDR3 sequence is 18 residues long. The CDR3 region has the DNA TGTGCCAGCAGCTCTACCGGGGGTAGCGGAAGGACCTCCTACGAGCAGTACTTC. This gives the protein CASSSTGGSGRTSYEQYF.

CDR3 DNA: TGTGCCAGCAGGTTTGGCCGACAGGTCCGCGGCGGGCAACTCTACAATGAGCAGTTCTTC. Protein product: CASRFGRQVRGGQLYNEQFF. The rearrangement links TRBV6-1 to TRBJ2-1; possibly TRBD1 for D (6 bases). The CDR3 contains 20 residues. The V gene's germline CDR1 is MNHNS and CDR2 SASEGT. Trimming took off 6 bases at V and 3 bases at J, with 30 bases between the two ends.

For the CDR3, the DNA is TGCGCCAGCAGTTCCGTCCCCCAGGGGGTATCCTACAATGAGCAGTTCTTC. This gives the protein CASSSVPQGVSYNEQFF. The chain has TRBV5-1 and TRBJ2-1, with 7 bases that match TRBD1. J gave up 1 base and V 5 bases, and 12 bases lay outside the gene matches. The CDR3 loop spans 17 amino acids. Germline CDR1 is SGHRS and CDR2 is YFSETQ.

This clonotype was picked up one time. V gene TRBV18 combines with J gene TRBJ2-5, with TRBD2 matching over 7 bases. Germline V gene sequence: CDR1 KGHSH, CDR2 LQKENI. This CDR3 comprises 16 residues. V lost 2 bases to trimming and J lost 5 bases; unmatched junction nucleotides: 11. CDR3 residues: CASSPSGAGVGETQYF. The CDR3 DNA is TGTGCCAGCTCACCATCCGGTGCGGGAGTGGGGGAGACCCAGTACTTC.

This clonotype has a handful of counts. The chain employs TRBV7-9 and TRBJ2-5; D is uncertain. CDR1 is SEHNR, CDR2 FQNEAQ, per germline (reference sequence). This CDR3 is 12 amino acids long. Trimming removed 8 bases from V and 2 bases from J, with 9 bases in between. The CDR3: CASRLSQETQYF. Written as DNA, the CDR3 is TGTGCCAGCCGGTTGTCTCAAGAGACCCAGTACTTC.

The V call is TRBV14, the J call TRBJ2-7, with 8 bases identical to TRBD2. With V trimmed by 8 bases and J by 1 base, 10 bases remained unmatched. The CDR3 is 15 residues long. Germline V CDR1 and CDR2: SGHDN, FVKESK. CDR3 coding DNA: TGTGCCAGCCGTACTCCGGGGGGGTATTCCTACGAGCAGTACTTC. Amino acids: CASRTPGGYSYEQYF.

The chain has TRBV27 and TRBJ2-7, with a weak D call TRBD2 (6 bases). The DNA end is a closer match to TRBJ2-4, so the J assignment may be wrong. The length of the CDR3 is 17 residues. Germline V gene lookup returns CDR1 MNHEY and CDR2 SMNVEV (reference sequence). Written as DNA, the CDR3 is TGTGCCAGCAGTCCCACGCCCCTTTCTAGCGTTCAAAACATTCAGTACTTC. This encodes CASSPTPLSSVQNIQYF.

This clonotype was picked up a small number of times. The V and J genes are TRBV20-1 and TRBJ2-3; 11 nucleotides match TRBD2. This CDR3 spans 15 amino acids. Looked up from germline, CDR1 is DFQATT and CDR2 is SNEGSKA (reference sequence). After removal of 4 bases from V and 4 bases from J, the junction contained 7 bases not matched to a gene. The CDR3 DNA reads TGCAGTGCTACGACTAGCGGGACTTGGGCAGATACGCAGTATTTT. This translates into CSATTSGTWADTQYF.

This clonotype was observed many times. The J gene is TRBJ2-7, the V gene TRBV6-6, with D possibly TRBD1 on 6 matching bases. The CDR3 has 12 residues. Trimming pared 5 bases from V and 6 bases from J, leaving 11 bases between. Germline CDR1 is MNHNY and CDR2 is SVGAGI (reference sequence). CDR3: CASSLTGIEQYF. The CDR3 region has the DNA TGTGCCAGCAGTCTCACAGGGATCGAGCAGTACTTC.

This clonotype was seen only a few times. The CDR3 DNA reads TGTGCCAGCAGTCGACTAGCGGGAGCAACCGAGACCCAGTACTTC. Translated, it gives CASSRLAGATETQYF. V and J are TRBV5-6 and TRBJ2-5, with TRBD2 identical over 12 bases. Germline trimming cut 5 bases from V and 5 bases from J; bases unmatched to any gene: 7. The CDR3 is made up of 15 amino acids. Germline V gene sequence: CDR1 SGHDT, CDR2 YYEEEE.

V gene TRBV7-8 combines with J gene TRBJ2-7; 7 bases agree with TRBD1. V lost 6 bases to trimming and J lost 2 bases; unmatched junction nucleotides: 10. CDR3 length equals 15 residues. Germline V gene sequence: CDR1 SGHVS, CDR2 FQNEAQ. This CDR3 is CASRVGGGLTYEQYF. The CDR3 DNA is TGTGCCAGCAGGGTAGGGGGCGGACTGACCTACGAGCAGTACTTC. Full variable domain (missing parts from reference TRBV7-8 and TRBJ2-7): GAGVSQSPRYKVAKRGQDVALRCDPISGHVSLFWYQQALGQGPEFLTYFQNEAQLDKSGLPSDRFFAERPEGSVSTLKIQRTQQEDSAVYLCASRVGGGLTYEQYFGPGTRLTVT.

This clonotype was seen a few times. The V and J genes are TRBV7-9 and TRBJ1-1, with D perhaps TRBD1 (5 bases). Germline CDR1 is SEHNR and CDR2 is FQNEAQ (reference sequence). The CDR3 totals 16 residues. The ends were cut back, 5 bases at V and 3 bases at J, with 19 bases in the middle. CDR3 amino acids: CASSQNFGTGDTEAFF. The CDR3 nucleotides read TGTGCCAGCAGCCAAAACTTCGGGACGGGGGACACTGAAGCTTTCTTT.

The rearrangement joins TRBV6-2 or TRBV6-3 to TRBJ2-2, with a tentative D call TRBD1 (8 bases). CDR3 size: 14 residues. The germline V and J ends were trimmed by 5 bases and 6 bases, with 13 bases remaining between them. Germline values: CDR1 MNHEY, CDR2 SVGEGT. The DNA for the CDR3 is TGTGCCAGCAGTCGACAGGGGAGGGCCGGGGAGCTGTTTTTT. Translating it yields CASSRQGRAGELFF.